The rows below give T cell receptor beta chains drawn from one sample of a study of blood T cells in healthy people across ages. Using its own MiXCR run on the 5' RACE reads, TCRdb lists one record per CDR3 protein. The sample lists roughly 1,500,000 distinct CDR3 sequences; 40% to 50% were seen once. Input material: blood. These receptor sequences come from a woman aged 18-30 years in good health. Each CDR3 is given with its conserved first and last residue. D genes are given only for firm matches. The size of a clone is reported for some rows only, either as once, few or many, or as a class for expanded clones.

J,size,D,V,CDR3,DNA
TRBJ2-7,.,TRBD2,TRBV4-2,CASSQGATGREQYF,TGTGCCAGCAGCCAAGGAGCTACCGGGAGGGAGCAGTACTTC
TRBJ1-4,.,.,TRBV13,CASSLTPSTTNEKPFF,TGTGCCAGCAGCTTGACGCCTAGCACAACTAATGAAAAACCGTTTTTT
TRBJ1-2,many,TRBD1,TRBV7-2,CASRDRDPYGYTF,TGTGCCAGCAGGGACAGGGACCCCTATGGCTACACCTTC
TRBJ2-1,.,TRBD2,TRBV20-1,CSAREGLAGQETQFF,TGCAGTGCTAGAGAGGGCCTAGCGGGACAAGAGACCCAGTTCTTC
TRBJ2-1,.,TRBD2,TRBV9,CASSGVAGAGNEQFF,TGTGCCAGCAGCGGCGTAGCGGGAGCGGGGAATGAGCAGTTCTTC
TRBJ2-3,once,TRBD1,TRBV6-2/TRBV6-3,CASSYYAGTGGVRSTDTQYF,TGTGCCAGCAGTTACTACGCCGGGACAGGGGGCGTGAGGAGCACAGATACGCAGTATTTT
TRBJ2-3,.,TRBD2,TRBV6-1,CASSARERGDSDTQYF,TGTGCCAGCAGCGCTAGGGAGCGGGGGGACTCAGATACGCAGTATTTT
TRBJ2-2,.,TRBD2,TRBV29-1,CSVLLSGGPNTGELFF,TGCAGCGTTCTTCTTAGCGGGGGACCGAACACCGGGGAGCTGTTTTTT
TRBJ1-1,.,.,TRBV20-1,CSASEGTEAFF,TGCAGTGCTAGCGAGGGCACTGAAGCTTTCTTT
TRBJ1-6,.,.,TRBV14,CASSQGGGGNSPLHF,TGTGCCAGCAGCCAAGGTGGAGGGGGAAATTCACCCCTCCACTTT
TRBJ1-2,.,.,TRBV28,CASSRQVNYGYTF,TGTGCCAGCAGTCGACAAGTGAACTATGGCTACACCTTC
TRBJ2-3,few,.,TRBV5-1,CASSFSRGEDTQYF,TGCGCCAGCAGCTTCAGCCGTGGAGAAGATACGCAGTATTTT
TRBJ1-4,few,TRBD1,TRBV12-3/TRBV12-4,CASRPYGQGATNEKLFF,TGTGCCAGCAGACCCTATGGACAGGGCGCAACTAATGAAAAACTGTTTTTT
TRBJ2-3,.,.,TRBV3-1,CASSPQTSTDTQYF,TGTGCCAGCAGCCCCCAGACTAGCACAGATACGCAGTATTTT
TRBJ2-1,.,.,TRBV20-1,CSARDHTGHNEQFF,TGCAGTGCTAGAGATCATACGGGCCACAATGAGCAGTTCTTC
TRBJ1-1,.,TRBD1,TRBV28,CASSLGGQGVAEAFF,TGTGCCAGCAGTTTAGGGGGACAGGGTGTTGCTGAAGCTTTCTTT
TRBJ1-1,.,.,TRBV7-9,CARSLDTEAFF,TGTGCCAGATCCCTGGACACTGAAGCTTTCTTT
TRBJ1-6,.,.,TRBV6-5,CASSSLVNRDSPLHF,TGTGCCAGCAGTTCCCTCGTGAACAGAGATTCACCCCTCCACTTT
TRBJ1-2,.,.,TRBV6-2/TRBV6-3,CASSYSDYGYTF,TGTGCCAGCAGTTACTCGGATTACGGCTACACCTTC
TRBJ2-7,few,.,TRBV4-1,CASSQRQGPNEQYF,TGCGCCAGCAGCCAAAGGCAGGGACCAAACGAGCAGTACTTC
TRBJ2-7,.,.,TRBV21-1,CASGAPKVSSYNEQYF,TGTGCCAGTGGGGCCCCCAAAGTGAGCTCCTACAATGAGCAGTACTTC
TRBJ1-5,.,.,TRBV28,CASRRGIGNQPQHF,TGTGCCAGCAGGAGGGGAATTGGCAATCAGCCCCAGCATTTT
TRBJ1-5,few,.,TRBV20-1,CSARGGDMGNQPQHF,TGCAGTGCGAGGGGGGGGGATATGGGCAATCAGCCCCAGCATTTT
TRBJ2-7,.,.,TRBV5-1,CASKQGASSYEQYF,TGCGCCAGCAAACAGGGCGCGAGCTCCTACGAGCAGTACTTC
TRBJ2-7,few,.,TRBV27,CASSLSVTTTYEQYF,TGTGCCAGCAGTTTAAGTGTCACTACCACCTACGAGCAGTACTTC
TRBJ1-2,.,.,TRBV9,CASSGGDYGYTF,TGTGCCAGCTCGGGGGGCGATTATGGCTACACCTTC
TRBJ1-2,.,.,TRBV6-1,CASSAFDGSYGYTF,TGTGCCAGCAGTGCCTTCGACGGTTCCTATGGCTACACCTTC
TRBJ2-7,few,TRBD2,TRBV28,CASSFVSGGSYEQYF,TGTGCCAGCAGTTTTGTTAGCGGGGGGTCCTACGAGCAGTACTTC
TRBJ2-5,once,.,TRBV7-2,CASSPPGSLETQYF,TGTGCCAGCAGCCCCCCTGGGAGTTTAGAGACCCAGTACTTC
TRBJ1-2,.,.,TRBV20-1,CSARDLRVNYGYTF,TGCAGTGCTAGAGATCTGAGGGTTAACTATGGCTACACCTTC
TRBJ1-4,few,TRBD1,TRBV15,CATSRVGQGAIEEKLFF,TGTGCCACCAGCAGAGTCGGACAGGGGGCGATTGAGGAAAAACTGTTTTTT
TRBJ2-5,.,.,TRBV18,CASSPGPVREQYF,TGTGCCAGCTCACCAGGACCCGTGAGAGAGCAGTACTTC
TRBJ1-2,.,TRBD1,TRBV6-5,CASSYRRDRSSGYTF,TGTGCCAGCAGTTACAGAAGGGACAGGTCCTCTGGCTACACCTTC
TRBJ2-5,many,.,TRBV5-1,CASSLGAQETQYF,TGTGCCAGCAGTTTGGGGGCCCAAGAGACCCAGTACTTC
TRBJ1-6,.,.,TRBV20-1,CSARGSGGYASPPHF,TGCAGTGCTAGAGGATCTGGGGGGTACGCTTCACCCCCCCACTTT
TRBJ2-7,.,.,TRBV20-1,CSAKAPWSWNEQYF,TGCAGTGCCAAAGCCCCCTGGTCGTGGAACGAGCAGTACTTC
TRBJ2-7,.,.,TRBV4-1,CASSQSGSSYEQYF,TGCGCCAGCAGTCAATCAGGGTCGTCCTACGAGCAGTACTTC
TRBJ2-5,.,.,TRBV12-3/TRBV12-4,CASSFTRGETQYF,TGTGCCAGCAGTTTTACCAGGGGCGAGACCCAGTACTTC
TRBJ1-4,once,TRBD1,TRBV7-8,CASSAEQGIGEKPFF,TGTGCCAGCAGCGCGGAACAGGGGATAGGCGAAAAACCGTTTTTT
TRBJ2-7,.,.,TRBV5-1,CASSEGGSASGYEQYF,TGCGCCAGCTCAGAGGGGGGGTCGGCTAGCGGCTACGAGCAGTACTTC
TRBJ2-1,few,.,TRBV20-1,CSAREKLVSEQFF,TGCAGTGCTAGAGAAAAACTAGTGAGTGAGCAGTTCTTC
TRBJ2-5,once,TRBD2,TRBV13,CASSWAGLAEQETQYF,TGTGCCAGCAGCTGGGCCGGACTAGCGGAACAAGAGACCCAGTACTTC
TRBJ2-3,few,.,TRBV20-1,CSARGGITQYF,TGCAGTGCTAGAGGAGGAATCACGCAGTATTTT
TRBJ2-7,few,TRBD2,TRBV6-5,CASSYSGLGAYEQYF,TGTGCCAGCAGTTACTCGGGACTAGGAGCTTACGAGCAGTACTTC
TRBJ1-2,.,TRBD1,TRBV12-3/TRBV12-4,CASSSKTGGAPGYGYTF,TGTGCCAGCAGTTCCAAGACAGGGGGCGCGCCGGGCTATGGCTACACCTTC
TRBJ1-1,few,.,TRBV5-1,CASSFTGMNTEAFF,TGCGCCAGCAGCTTCACAGGGATGAACACTGAAGCTTTCTTT
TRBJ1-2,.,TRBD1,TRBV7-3,CASSLEPGGSYGYTF,TGTGCCAGCAGCTTAGAGCCAGGGGGCTCCTATGGCTACACCTTC
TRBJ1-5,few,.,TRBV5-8,CASSLADRWGGQPQHF,TGTGCCAGCAGCTTGGCCGACAGATGGGGAGGCCAGCCCCAGCATTTT
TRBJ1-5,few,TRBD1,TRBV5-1,CASSLVGDRNQPQHF,TGCGCCAGCAGCTTGGTGGGGGACAGGAATCAGCCCCAGCATTTT
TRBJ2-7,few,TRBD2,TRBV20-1,CSANFGEGLAESYEQYF,TGCAGTGCTAATTTTGGTGAGGGACTAGCGGAATCCTACGAGCAGTACTTC
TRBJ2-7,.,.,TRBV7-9,CASSSPGHPYEQYF,TGTGCCAGCAGCAGCCCGGGACACCCCTACGAGCAGTACTTC
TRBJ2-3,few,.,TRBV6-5,CASRSRVYITDTQYF,TGTGCCAGCAGATCCAGGGTTTATATCACAGATACGCAGTATTTT
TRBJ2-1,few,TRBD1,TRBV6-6,CASSWTGVNEQFF,TGTGCCAGCAGCTGGACAGGGGTGAATGAGCAGTTCTTC
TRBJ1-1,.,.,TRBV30,CAWNGVPLNTEAFF,TGTGCCTGGAATGGTGTACCGCTGAACACTGAAGCTTTCTTT
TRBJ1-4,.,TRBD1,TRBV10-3,CAITPGQGTAKLFF,TGTGCCATCACCCCGGGACAGGGTACTGCAAAACTGTTTTTT
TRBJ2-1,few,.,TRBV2,CASSEDSPAEQFF,TGTGCCAGCAGTGAGGATAGTCCGGCTGAGCAGTTCTTC
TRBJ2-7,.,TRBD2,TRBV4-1,CASSQGGSAETQYF,TGCGCCAGCAGCCAGGGCGGGAGTGCAGAGACTCAGTACTTC
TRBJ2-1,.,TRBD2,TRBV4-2,CASSQASGGANEQFF,TGTGCCAGCAGCCAAGCTAGCGGGGGAGCAAATGAGCAGTTCTTC
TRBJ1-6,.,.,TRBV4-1,CASSLGSDRNSPLHF,TGCGCCAGCAGCCTGGGGTCAGACCGAAATTCACCCCTCCACTTT
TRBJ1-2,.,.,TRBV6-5,CASSYSQDSQLSYGYTF,TGTGCCAGCAGTTACTCCCAAGACAGCCAGCTATCTTATGGCTACACCTTC